This TCR beta chain emerged from a study of somatic mutations in cytotoxic T cells in rheumatoid arthritis. V lost 0 bases, J lost 4 bases, and 10 bases lay in between. Germline V CDR1 and CDR2: SGHDN, FVKESK. This CDR3 is 14 amino acids long. Data came from immunoSEQ multiplex PCR; TCRdb stores just in-frame clones and leaves some out. The data hold approximately 20,000 clones, with around four fifths observed a single time. Sequenced material: CD8+ T cells sorted from blood. V usage is TRBV14 and J usage is TRBJ2-7, with unresolved D. The source of this sequence is a young man with rheumatoid arthritis. CDR3 protein: CASSQDGNGYEQYF. As DNA, the CDR3 is TGTGCCAGCAGCCAAGATGGGAACGGTTACGAGCAGTACTTC. The whole variable domain, filled in from reference TRBV14 and TRBJ2-7, reads EAGVTQFPSHSVIEKGQTVTLRCDPISGHDNLYWYRRVMGKEIKFLLHFVKESKQDESGMPNNRFLAERTGGTYSTLKVQPAELEDSGVYFCASSQDGNGYEQYFGPGTRLTVT.